A single T cell receptor beta chain is shown here with its context. This entry belongs to a study of blood T cell repertoires in COVID-19. Looking at the study overall: Acute-phase and convalescent COVID-19 samples originated in the United States, Italy and Spain. Nucleic acid was either cDNA or gDNA, and it came from T cells, B-cell-depleted T cells, or PBMCs.

Trimming took 4 bases from V and 1 from J, leaving 10 bases between them. Germline CDR1 and CDR2: SQVTM and ANQGSEA. The CDR3 has 13 amino acids. Sequencing used immunoSEQ multiplex PCR; TCRdb keeps in-frame clones, though not all of them. The repertoire holds more than 90,000 clones, with around nine tenths as singletons. The specimen sequenced was peripheral blood. The sequence derives from a man aged 40-50 years with acute or convalescent COVID-19. The rearrangement joins TRBV29-1 to TRBJ1-2, with D unresolved. CDR3 bases: TGCAGCGTTGTTGGACTCGGTAACTATGGCTACACCTTC. This encodes CSVVGLGNYGYTF.